This T cell receptor (beta chain) was captured in a study of lymphopenia after photon versus proton radiotherapy. Study results and limitations: Better survival with proton therapy was suggested as possible, not demonstrated. Post-nadir diversity loss with photons came from oligoclonal expansion, particularly CD8+ Temra cells.

Worth noting for this clone: The target antigen is unknown.

Sequenced by immunoSEQ multiplex PCR; TCRdb stores in-frame clones only, minus some. Among roughly 25,000 clones listed, around four fifths were seen once. The CDR3 loop spans 14 amino acids. Germline V lookup: CDR1 MNHNY, CDR2 SVGAGI (reference sequence). Trimming cost V 6 bases and J 7 bases; bases outside gene matches: 9. The sequencing here drew on peripheral blood, taken from a patient treated with proton-based radiotherapy. V gene TRBV6-6 combines with J gene TRBJ1-5; 7 nucleotides agree with TRBD1. The clonotype was recovered from a woman aged 65 to 85 with pancreatic cancer. The CDR3 bases are TGTGCCAGCAGGGCGCAGGGGACAGAACAGCCCCAGCATTTT. Its translation is CASRAQGTEQPQHF.